These 25 T cell receptor beta chains came from one sample sequenced in a study of cytomegalovirus exposure and HLA in healthy donors. The PCR contained 60 Vbeta and 13 Jbeta primers. Using immunoSEQ multiplex PCR, the repertoire was profiled, and TCRdb retains in-frame clones only, with some absent. The repertoire consists of fewer than 200,000 clones, with roughly 9.5% occurring once and the leading ten covering 1% to 1.5%. Sequenced input: PBMCs. These receptors were collected from a young woman in good health and CMV-seropositive.

This clone occurred a few times. V gene TRBV29-1 combines with J gene TRBJ2-7; no reliable D call. Germline V CDR1 and CDR2: SQVTM, ANQGSEA. This CDR3 region has 13 residues. V was pared by 3 bases and J by 2 bases, with 11 bases between. CDR3 DNA: TGCAGCGTTGACAGGCTACAAACCTACGAGCAGTACTTC. It yields the protein CSVDRLQTYEQYF.

The gene calls are TRBV5-1 and TRBJ2-7; possibly TRBD1 for D (5 bases). CDR3 size: 15 residues. With 3 bases removed from V and 5 bases from J, the gap between germline ends came to 18 bases. The germline gives CDR1 SGHRS, CDR2 YFSETQ. CDR3 sequence: CASSWKGPTYDEQYF. The CDR3 nucleotides are TGCGCCAGCAGCTGGAAGGGGCCTACCTATGACGAGCAGTACTTC.

V is TRBV10-3 and J is TRBJ2-5; D gene unclear. The V gene lost 5 bases and the J gene lost 3 bases, with 10 bases spanning the gap. Per germline, CDR1 ENHRY and CDR2 SYGVKD. The CDR3 has 13 amino acids. The CDR3 reads CAISWAEKETQYF. CDR3 nucleotides: TGTGCCATCAGTTGGGCAGAGAAAGAGACCCAGTACTTC.

In its sample, this clone was seen a few times. The chain recombines TRBV15 with TRBJ1-4, with TRBD1 matching 7 bases. This CDR3 spans 17 amino acids. Germline V gene sequence: CDR1 LNHNV, CDR2 YYDKDF (reference sequence). The V and J ends lost 2 bases and 4 bases, in that order; junction bases with no gene match: 10. CDR3 region: CATSRRVGTVYNEKLFF. The CDR3 bases are TGTGCCACCAGCAGACGTGTGGGGACAGTATATAATGAAAAACTGTTTTTT.

J is TRBJ2-1 and V is TRBV4-1; 7 bases align to TRBD1. Per germline, CDR1 MGHRA and CDR2 YSYEKL. This CDR3 comprises 16 residues. J lost 2 bases, V lost 3 bases, and 7 bases had no gene match. The CDR3 is CASSHPDRETYNEQFF. The DNA for the CDR3 is TGCGCCAGCAGCCACCCTGACAGGGAAACCTACAATGAGCAGTTCTTC.

This chain uses TRBV30 with TRBJ1-5, with D hard to call. Germline V gene data show CDR1 as GTSNPN and CDR2 as SVGIG (reference sequence). The CDR3 has 19 amino acids. The ends were cut back, 0 bases at V and 2 bases at J, with 23 bases in the middle. This CDR3 reads CAWSVPLKPGRGGNQPQHF. The DNA of the CDR3 is TGTGCCTGGAGTGTACCATTAAAACCTGGGCGGGGAGGCAATCAGCCCCAGCATTTT. The complete variable domain, with remaining parts taken from reference TRBV30 and TRBJ1-5, reads SQTIHQWPATLVQPVGSPLSLECTVEGTSNPNLYWYRQAAGRGLQLLFYSVGIGQISSEVPQNLSASRPQDRQFILSSKKLLLSDSGFYLCAWSVPLKPGRGGNQPQHFGDGTRLSIL.

This chain uses TRBV11-3 with TRBJ2-1; 9 bases match TRBD1. Germline assignment: CDR1 SGHNT and CDR2 YENEEA. V was pared by 4 bases and J by 6 bases, with 10 bases of the junction left unmatched. The CDR3 totals 16 residues. The CDR3 region has the DNA TGTGCCAGCAGCTCATACTCCGGGACAGGGAGCAATGAGCAGTTCTTC. It codes for CASSSYSGTGSNEQFF.

The CDR3 nucleotides read TGTGCCAGCAGACAGGGGTCGAGCCCCATGGGCAATGAGCAGTTCTTC. This codes for CASRQGSSPMGNEQFF. J is TRBJ2-1 and V is TRBV7-3; 7 positions agree with TRBD1. The junction had 14 bases not matched to a gene; V was cut back by 6 bases and J by 6 bases. There are 16 residues in the CDR3. The germline CDR1 and CDR2 sequences are SGHTA and FQGTGA.

This clone was counted between two and nine times. The chain is built from TRBV2 and TRBJ1-2, with 11 bases matching TRBD1. CDR1 SNHLY and CDR2 FYNNEI come from the germline V gene. Trimming took 1 base from V and 4 from J; bases not matched to a gene: 5. The CDR3 loop spans 16 amino acids. In nucleotides, the CDR3 is TGTGCCAGCAGTGAAGGACAGGGACAGGGGGGCTATGGCTACACCTTC. It translates to CASSEGQGQGGYGYTF.

The V gene is TRBV9, the J gene TRBJ2-3; 8 nucleotides agree with TRBD2. V lost 3 bases to trimming and J lost 3 bases; unmatched junction nucleotides: 6. The CDR3 sequence is 15 residues long. The germline CDR1 and CDR2 sequences are SGDLS and YYNGEE. The CDR3: CASSAYSGTTDTQYF. The CDR3 bases are TGTGCCAGCAGCGCCTATAGCGGGACAACAGATACGCAGTATTTT.

This clone was picked up a small number of times. One end of the junction fails to match germline, which may point to a read error. The chain has TRBV19 and TRBJ1-4, with a tentative D call TRBD1 (6 bases). The CDR3 spans 11 residues. The V gene's germline CDR1 is LNHDA and CDR2 SQIVND (reference sequence). DNA for the CDR3: TGTGCCAGGACAGATAAACAGGGTCACCTTTTT. Translated, it gives CARTDKQGHLF.

The chain recombines TRBV9 with TRBJ2-7, with a tentative D call TRBD2 (6 bases). Germline values: CDR1 SGDLS, CDR2 YYNGEE. There are 15 residues in the CDR3. With 0 bases removed from V and 2 bases from J, the gap between germline ends came to 12 bases. Here the CDR3 DNA reads TGTGCCAGCAGCGTAGGAGGCGGGACGGCCTACGAGCAGTACTTC. Amino acid sequence: CASSVGGGTAYEQYF.

The chain carries TRBV20-1 and TRBJ1-4; D is possibly TRBD1 (5 bases). This CDR3 is 11 amino acids long. Deletions cut 6 bases from V and 14 bases from J, with 16 bases between. Germline V gives CDR1 DFQATT, CDR2 SNEGSKA (reference sequence). CDR3: CSAPWQGELFF. In DNA, the CDR3 is TGCAGTGCCCCGTGGCAGGGTGAGCTGTTTTTT.

The gene calls are TRBV19 and TRBJ2-1; 7 positions agree with TRBD2. This CDR3 contains 14 residues. Germline loops: CDR1 LNHDA, CDR2 SQIVND (reference sequence). V gave up 6 bases and J gave up 9 bases; unmatched junction bases: 11. The CDR3 DNA sequence: TGTGCCAGTAGGCGCCAGCGGGATAGTGGTGAGCAGTTCTTC. It specifies CASRRQRDSGEQFF.

The sample holds a few counts of this clone. The chain uses TRBV28 and TRBJ1-1, with no clear D. Germline V gene lookup returns CDR1 MDHEN and CDR2 SYDVKM. The CDR3 consists of 21 residues. The germline V and J ends were trimmed by 8 bases and 4 bases, with 38 bases remaining between them. This chain's CDR3 is CASRRPLSPGEVEKTGTEAFF. DNA for the CDR3: TGTGCCAGCCGACGACCTCTGAGCCCGGGAGAGGTGGAAAAAACGGGCACTGAAGCTTTCTTT.

This clone came up a few times. The chain links TRBV2 to TRBJ2-1; D is unresolved. The CDR3 covers 14 residues. Per germline, CDR1 SNHLY and CDR2 FYNNEI. V gave up 10 bases and J gave up 0 bases, with 13 bases separating them. The CDR3 region is CATTLESSYNEQFF. The CDR3 DNA reads as TGTGCCACCACATTGGAGAGCTCCTACAATGAGCAGTTCTTC.

This clone was counted a few times. The chain carries TRBV11-1 and TRBJ1-1; TRBD1 matches 9 bases. V lost 3 bases, J lost 2 bases, and 10 bases stayed unmatched. The CDR3 loop spans 17 amino acids. Germline V gives CDR1 SGHAT, CDR2 FQDESV (reference sequence). The CDR3 bases are TGTGCCAGCAGCTTCTACAGGGGGCGCGTGAGAAACACTGAAGCTTTCTTT. Translating it yields CASSFYRGRVRNTEAFF.

The table lists this clone with a few counts. The chain joins TRBV14 to TRBJ1-2, with TRBD1 matching over 9 bases. The V segment lost 3 bases and the J segment 6 bases; nucleotides outside the gene matches: 8. The CDR3 length is 15 residues. Looked up from germline, CDR1 is SGHDN and CDR2 is FVKESK. CDR3 in amino acids: CASSHKSDRGNGYTF. The CDR3 nucleotides are TGTGCCAGCAGCCACAAATCGGACAGGGGAAATGGCTACACCTTC.

This clone was seen only a few times. The chain couples TRBV2 to TRBJ2-2, with 7 bases lining up with TRBD1. Germline V gene sequence: CDR1 SNHLY, CDR2 FYNNEI. With 1 base clipped from V and 5 bases from J, the junction kept 7 bases outside the gene matches. The CDR3 sequence is 16 residues long. The CDR3 coding sequence is TGTGCCAGCAGTGAAGGGGGACAGCTTCTGACCGGGGAGCTGTTTTTT. Residues: CASSEGGQLLTGELFF.

A few counts support this clone. The chain recombines TRBV19 with TRBJ1-5; weak D call: TRBD1 (5 bases). The V end lost 3 bases, the J end lost 4 bases, and 19 bases lay between the germline ends. This CDR3 comprises 17 residues. Germline V lookup: CDR1 LNHDA, CDR2 SQIVND (reference sequence). CDR3 loop: CASSMITRTGVNQPQHF. In nucleotides, the CDR3 is TGTGCCAGTAGTATGATTACCCGGACGGGGGTAAATCAGCCCCAGCATTTT.

The chain couples TRBV7-8 to TRBJ2-7; no clear D gene. The V end was cut by 4 bases, the J end by 6 bases, with 10 bases between. This CDR3 contains 12 residues. Germline CDR1 is SGHVS and CDR2 is FQNEAQ. DNA of the CDR3: TGTGCCAGCAGCTCCTTCTCCGGCGAGCAGTACTTC. It translates to CASSSFSGEQYF. Full variable domain (missing parts from reference TRBV7-8 and TRBJ2-7): GAGVSQSPRYKVAKRGQDVALRCDPISGHVSLFWYQQALGQGPEFLTYFQNEAQLDKSGLPSDRFFAERPEGSVSTLKIQRTQQEDSAVYLCASSSFSGEQYFGPGTRLTVT.

The rearrangement uses TRBV5-6 and TRBJ2-1; 7 bases match TRBD2. V dropped 4 bases and J dropped 4; count of bases not matched to a gene: 5. Per the germline V gene, CDR1 is SGHDT and CDR2 is YYEEEE. The CDR3 totals 14 residues. CDR3 loop: CASSNGRTYNEQFF. CDR3 sequence (DNA): TGTGCCAGCAGCAACGGGAGGACTTACAATGAGCAGTTCTTC.

There are a few counts of this clone. The V call is TRBV4-2, the J call TRBJ2-1; 9 bases are shared with TRBD2. Germline loops: CDR1 LGHNA, CDR2 YNFKEQ. The length of the CDR3 is 16 residues. J gave up 6 bases and V 2 bases, and 8 bases lay outside the gene matches. DNA for the CDR3: TGTGCCAGCAGCCAATCTTTAGCGGGAGTGATCAATGAGCAGTTCTTC. Its translation: CASSQSLAGVINEQFF.

This clone was observed a handful of times. The chain is built from TRBV27 and TRBJ1-6, with 9 bases aligning to TRBD1. V gave up 4 bases and J gave up 6 bases; unmatched junction bases: 1. Germline CDR1 reads MNHEY; CDR2 reads SMNVEV (reference sequence). The CDR3 spans 14 residues. In DNA form, the CDR3 reads TGTGCCAGCAGTTGGGACAGGGTTAATTCACCCCTCCACTTT. It codes for CASSWDRVNSPLHF.

This chain links TRBV5-1 with TRBJ2-1, with 14 bases identical to TRBD2. Germline V gene data show CDR1 as SGHRS and CDR2 as YFSETQ. The V and J ends lost 4 bases and 7 bases, in that order; junction bases with no gene match: 13. The CDR3 covers 18 residues. The CDR3 loop reads CASSLPGTSGRSKNEQFF. The CDR3 nucleotides read TGCGCCAGCAGCCTACCTGGGACTAGCGGGAGAAGTAAGAATGAGCAGTTCTTC. Full variable domain (remainder filled in from reference TRBV5-1 and TRBJ2-1): KAGVTQTPRYLIKTRGQQVTLSCSPISGHRSVSWYQQTPGQGLQFLFEYFSETQRNKGNFPGRFSGRQFSNSRSEMNVSTLELGDSALYLCASSLPGTSGRSKNEQFFGPGTRLTVL.